This T cell receptor beta chain was documented in a study of Graves' ophthalmopathy and Graves' hyperthyroidism. The CDR3 covers 16 residues. Between the trimmed V and J ends, which lost 6 bases and 5 bases, there was a span of 22 bases. Scientists amplified the TCR beta CDR3 regions from RNA transcripts. HTBI primers primed a first-round RT-PCR, and a second-round multiplex PCR followed. In TCRdb, the multiplex PCR reads were re-called with MiXCR into one record per CDR3 protein. The sample shows hundreds of thousands of distinct CDR3 sequences, over 20% of them seen only once. V is TRBV12-3 or TRBV12-4 and J is TRBJ1-2, with a possible D match to TRBD1 (6 bases). Source material: peripheral blood. The origin of this receptor is a woman younger than 30 with stable Graves' hyperthyroidism. Some clones in this sample may be carry-over from other donors' samples. CDR3 in amino acids: CASSSSLGQGTYGYTF. The CDR3 DNA reads as TGTGCCAGCAGCTCTTCCCTTGGGCAGGGGACGTATGGCTACACCTTC.